This is a list of T cell receptor beta chains from one sample in a study of blood T cells in healthy people across ages. From the 5' RACE reads, TCRdb called clonotypes with MiXCR, one entry per CDR3 protein. The top ten hold approximately 4.1% of the sample, which has over a million distinct CDR3 sequences, under 55% seen once. Sequencing used blood. Receptor source: a woman in her late teens or twenties in good health. The conserved cysteine and the conserved F or W are not part of the CDR3 here. Each record gives: J gene, V gene, D gene, CDR3 protein. D genes are given only for firm matches.

TRBJ2-1 | TRBV20-1 | . | RASRPPNEQF
TRBJ2-3 | TRBV6-2/TRBV6-3 | TRBD1 | ASSYSMGQGADTQY
TRBJ2-1 | TRBV30 | TRBD1 | ASDRGPLAYNEQF
TRBJ1-6 | TRBV7-2 | . | ASSGRGPLDNSPLH
TRBJ1-3 | TRBV4-3 | . | ASSQGRVSWSGNTIY
TRBJ2-1 | TRBV6-5 | . | ASSNDRSSYNEQF
TRBJ1-1 | TRBV11-2 | . | ASSLARNYEAF
TRBJ1-2 | TRBV27 | TRBD1 | ASRQHRQGKGYT
TRBJ2-3 | TRBV24-1 | . | ATSYRDFADTQY
TRBJ2-2 | TRBV5-1 | . | ASFDRGPVGELF
TRBJ1-2 | TRBV27 | . | ASSLQGGQTYGYT
TRBJ2-2 | TRBV27 | . | ASRITLTGELF
TRBJ2-1 | TRBV5-1 | . | ASSLVLSGENEQF
. | TRBV4-3 | . | ASSLTEGGLYEQY
TRBJ1-2 | TRBV20-1 | . | SAREGFYGYT
TRBJ1-1 | TRBV5-1 | TRBD1 | ASSLGDRETNTEAF
. | TRBV4-2 | TRBD2 | ASSSRTSGRWSHEQY
TRBJ1-1 | TRBV7-2 | . | ASSLLFGGNTEAF
TRBJ1-3 | TRBV4-1 | . | ASSQGRAGTGNTIY
TRBJ2-1 | TRBV20-1 | TRBD2 | SARDVGLAINEQF
TRBJ1-4 | TRBV29-1 | . | SALDRGEINEKLF
TRBJ2-1 | TRBV4-3 | . | ASSPGSQGNEQF
TRBJ1-1 | TRBV5-1 | . | ASSSPPLTGGAGTEAF
TRBJ1-1 | TRBV7-2 | . | ASSLNSAGSTEAF
TRBJ2-7 | TRBV7-2 | . | ASSLQRTSNEQY
TRBJ2-2 | TRBV29-1 | . | SVAHSGNTGELF
TRBJ2-7 | TRBV5-5 | TRBD1 | ASSLGQGGLSY
TRBJ2-5 | TRBV5-1 | . | ASSSLGSSGTQY
TRBJ1-2 | TRBV5-1 | . | ASNPAGTAAGPSYGYT
TRBJ2-7 | TRBV6-2/TRBV6-3 | TRBD1 | ASSTEQGVYSYEQY
TRBJ2-7 | TRBV12-3/TRBV12-4 | . | ASSVAPGGVVQY
TRBJ2-3 | TRBV12-3/TRBV12-4 | . | ASSSDTRADTQY
TRBJ2-1 | TRBV15 | TRBD1 | ATSSRQGRHNEQF
TRBJ2-5 | TRBV4-3 | . | ASSQDRQETQY
TRBJ1-1 | TRBV6-2/TRBV6-3 | . | ASSYGSIGWPEAF
. | TRBV20-1 | . | SARGEWAYEQY